Following are 18 T cell receptor beta chains from one sample sequenced in a study of blood T cell repertoires in COVID-19. The assay was immunoSEQ multiplex PCR, and TCRdb's table has in-frame clones only and misses some. The sample has 200,000 to 250,000 clones, around 88% seen once. The specimen sequenced was PBMCs or T cells enriched from blood (not recorded which). These receptors all stem from a woman aged 30 to 39 who had been exposed to COVID-19.

The rearrangement uses TRBV24-1 and TRBJ1-2, with D perhaps matching TRBD1 (6 bases). Germline CDR1 and CDR2: KGHDR and SFDVKD. Trimming removed 3 bases from V and 3 bases from J, with 10 bases in between. The CDR3 is 14 residues long. CDR3 loop: CATSDPTGYYGYTF. In nucleotides, the CDR3 is TGTGCCACCAGTGATCCAACAGGGTACTATGGCTACACCTTC.

There are a few counts of this clone. The chain combines TRBV30 with TRBJ2-7; D possibly corresponds to TRBD2 (5 bases). V was clipped by 1 base and J by 6 bases, with 10 bases between them. Germline V gene data show CDR1 as GTSNPN and CDR2 as SVGIG (reference sequence). The CDR3 spans 12 residues. CDR3 sequence reads: CAWSAAGPEQYF. Here the CDR3 DNA reads TGTGCCTGGAGTGCCGCGGGCCCCGAGCAGTACTTC. Complete variable domain (other parts from reference TRBV30 and TRBJ2-7): SQTIHQWPATLVQPVGSPLSLECTVEGTSNPNLYWYRQAAGRGLQLLFYSVGIGQISSEVPQNLSASRPQDRQFILSSKKLLLSDSGFYLCAWSAAGPEQYFGPGTRLTVT.

V usage is TRBV30 and J usage is TRBJ1-2; 7 bases align to TRBD1. Looked up from germline, CDR1 is GTSNPN and CDR2 is SVGIG (reference sequence). The CDR3 has 13 residues. The V segment lost 4 bases and the J segment 9 bases; nucleotides outside the gene matches: 11. The CDR3 nucleotides read TGTGCCTGGAAATTTTCCCCGGGACAGAGCTACACCTTC. The encoded protein is CAWKFSPGQSYTF.

This sequence joins TRBV6-1 and TRBJ1-6; TRBD1 aligns across 12 bases. The ends lost 4 bases at V and 10 bases at J; junction bases unmatched: 11. The CDR3 sequence is 17 residues long. Looked up from germline, CDR1 is MNHNS and CDR2 is SASEGT. The DNA for the CDR3 is TGTGCCAGCAGTGCCGGGACAGGGGGCGGATCAGAATCACCCCTCCACTTT. As protein: CASSAGTGGGSESPLHF.

V and J are TRBV7-2 and TRBJ1-2; a weak D match, TRBD1 (5 bases). V shed 5 bases and J shed 4 bases, with 11 bases lying between them. The CDR3 contains 13 residues. The germline CDR1 and CDR2 sequences are SGHTA and FQGNSA. The CDR3 DNA reads TGTGCCAGCAGCGCTCCGGGGGGCTATGGCTACACCTTC. It encodes CASSAPGGYGYTF.

V gene TRBV24-1 combines with J gene TRBJ1-6, with D unclear. Germline V gene lookup returns CDR1 KGHDR and CDR2 SFDVKD. The CDR3 sequence is 14 residues long. The V end lost 3 bases, the J end lost 10 bases, and 12 bases lay between the germline ends. CDR3 protein: CATSDGRDGSPLHF. The CDR3 nucleotides read TGTGCCACCAGTGATGGGAGGGATGGATCACCCCTCCACTTT.

V gene TRBV29-1 combines with J gene TRBJ2-1, with 11 bases identical to TRBD2. J gave up 9 bases and V 6 bases, and 7 bases lay outside the gene matches. There are 13 residues in the CDR3. The germline V gene has CDR1 SQVTM and CDR2 ANQGSEA. The CDR3 sequence: CSVASLAGGEQFF. CDR3 DNA: TGCAGCGTCGCTAGCCTAGCGGGAGGTGAGCAGTTCTTC.

This clone was seen just once. J is TRBJ1-5 and V is TRBV18, with D perhaps TRBD1 (5 bases). This CDR3 has 14 residues. The V end lost 4 bases, the J end lost 3 bases, and 10 bases lay between the germline ends. In germline, CDR1 is KGHSH, CDR2 LQKENI. The CDR3 spells CASSLQGYNQPQHF. The CDR3 nucleotides are TGTGCCAGCTCACTTCAGGGTTACAATCAGCCCCAGCATTTT.

The chain joins TRBV29-1 to TRBJ2-7; weak D call: TRBD2 (6 bases). V was shortened by 4 bases and J by 5 bases, with 12 bases between the two germline ends. Germline V lookup: CDR1 SQVTM, CDR2 ANQGSEA. The CDR3 is 12 amino acids. The CDR3 protein is CSVVVASDEQYF. The CDR3, as DNA: TGCAGCGTTGTAGTAGCTAGCGACGAGCAGTACTTC.

The V call is TRBV18, the J call TRBJ1-2; D is unclear. The CDR3 is made up of 15 amino acids. V shed 2 bases and J shed 2 bases, with 12 bases lying between them. Germline V lookup: CDR1 KGHSH, CDR2 LQKENI. CDR3 bases: TGTGCCAGCTCACCAACGGTCCGGGAAAACTATGGCTACACCTTC. Protein sequence: CASSPTVRENYGYTF.

The rearrangement links TRBV15 to TRBJ1-3; D is possibly TRBD1 (5 bases). With 0 bases removed from V and 3 bases from J, the gap between germline ends came to 9 bases. The CDR3 is 15 residues long. Germline V gives CDR1 LNHNV, CDR2 YYDKDF (reference sequence). The CDR3 sequence is CATSRDLGLGNTIYF. CDR3 in DNA: TGTGCCACCAGCAGAGATCTGGGGCTTGGAAACACCATATATTTT.

This rearrangement joins TRBV5-1 to TRBJ1-5, with D maybe TRBD1 (6 bases). The germline V and J ends were trimmed by 6 bases and 4 bases, with 14 bases remaining between them. The CDR3 has 14 residues. Germline V lookup: CDR1 SGHRS, CDR2 YFSETQ. Here the CDR3 DNA reads TGCGCCAGCAAGCTCGGGCAGGGGAATCAGCCCCAGCATTTT. Translating it yields CASKLGQGNQPQHF.

This clone was seen a few times. The gene calls are TRBV29-1 and TRBJ1-1; D remains unclear. The V gene's germline CDR1 is SQVTM and CDR2 ANQGSEA. The CDR3 length is 11 residues. V lost 5 bases and J 2 bases, leaving 6 bases between the germline ends. CDR3 bases: TGCAGCGTTCTCTTAAACACTGAAGCTTTCTTT. Residues: CSVLLNTEAFF.

The chain uses TRBV30 and TRBJ1-1; no definite D call. Trimming stripped 5 bases from V and 4 bases from J, with 11 bases between. Germline V gives CDR1 GTSNPN, CDR2 SVGIG (reference sequence). The CDR3 is made up of 12 amino acids. This CDR3 reads CAWGLGVTEAFF. DNA for the CDR3: TGTGCCTGGGGCCTGGGAGTCACTGAAGCTTTCTTT.

This clone was detected once. The J gene is TRBJ1-2, the V gene TRBV5-4; TRBD1 is a possible D gene (5 bases). The V gene's germline CDR1 is SGHNT and CDR2 YYREEE (reference sequence). The CDR3 has 14 amino acids. Trimming shortened V by 2 bases and J by 3 bases, and 11 bases separated the two germline ends. Written as DNA, the CDR3 is TGTGCCAGCAGCTTCTGGGGGGTGGACTATGGCTACACCTTC. This encodes CASSFWGVDYGYTF.

The rearrangement uses TRBV9 and TRBJ2-5; 9 bases are shared with TRBD2. From germline, CDR1 is SGDLS and CDR2 YYNGEE. Trimming cost V 4 bases and J 0 bases; bases outside gene matches: 4. The CDR3 runs to 15 residues. The CDR3, as DNA: TGTGCCAGCAGCACCCTAGCGGGGAACCAAGAGACCCAGTACTTC. This codes for CASSTLAGNQETQYF.

Concerning this clone itself: This sample includes further DNA sequences coding for the same CDR3. The chain uses TRBV5-1 and TRBJ2-7; 13 bases fit TRBD2. Per germline, CDR1 SGHRS and CDR2 YFSETQ. The ends lost 5 bases at V and 0 bases at J; junction bases unmatched: 2. This CDR3 spans 15 amino acids. Here the CDR3 reads CASSWTSGGSYEQYF. The CDR3 DNA reads TGCGCCAGCAGTTGGACTAGCGGGGGCTCCTACGAGCAGTACTTC.

The chain is built from TRBV7-8 and TRBJ1-5, with D possibly matching TRBD1 (6 bases). The germline V gene has CDR1 SGHVS and CDR2 FQNEAQ. This CDR3 is 16 amino acids long. V was cut by 5 bases and J by 4 bases, with 18 bases left in between. CDR3 nucleotide sequence: TGTGCCAGCAGCCTACTTGGGACACCGACAAATCAGCCCCAGCATTTT. Residues: CASSLLGTPTNQPQHF.